The 10 T cell receptor beta chains reported below all come from one sample, sequenced in a study of cytotoxic CD8 clonotypes in ibrutinib-treated CLL. TCRdb's copy holds only in-frame clones and misses some; the assay was immunoSEQ multiplex PCR. Counted here are under 40,000 clones, 49% occurring once; the ten biggest clones make up approximately 17%. The material was PBMCs, obtained before ibrutinib treatment. Receptors originate from a human donor with chronic lymphocytic leukemia.

This rearrangement joins TRBV27 to TRBJ2-5, with 7 bases that match TRBD1. CDR1 is MNHEY, CDR2 SMNVEV, per germline (reference sequence). CDR3 size: 13 residues. V dropped 5 bases and J dropped 1; count of bases not matched to a gene: 1. As DNA, the CDR3 is TGTGCCAGCAGTAGGGGGCCCCAAGAGACCCAGTACTTC. This gives the protein CASSRGPQETQYF.

This clone has more than one count but fewer than ten. The chain is built from TRBV2 and TRBJ2-5; 10 bases map to TRBD2. V gave up 4 bases and J gave up 3 bases; unmatched junction bases: 8. The germline gives CDR1 SNHLY, CDR2 FYNNEI. The CDR3 contains 16 residues. The CDR3 sequence: CASSAGLAGGKETQYF. The CDR3 coding sequence is TGTGCCAGCAGTGCGGGTTTAGCGGGGGGAAAAGAGACCCAGTACTTC.

This clone has only a few counts. V and J are TRBV10-3 and TRBJ1-6, with a tentative D call TRBD1 (5 bases). Trimming stripped 7 bases from V and 9 bases from J, with 10 bases between. The CDR3 is made up of 12 amino acids. Looked up from germline, CDR1 is ENHRY and CDR2 is SYGVKD. The CDR3, as DNA: TGTGCCATCAATACAGGCCGTTCACCCCTCCACTTT. Protein product: CAINTGRSPLHF.

This clone was detected once. This chain joins TRBV6-1 and TRBJ2-7, with a weak D call TRBD1 (6 bases). V lost 8 bases to trimming and J lost 2 bases, with 19 bases between them. Looked up from germline, CDR1 is MNHNS and CDR2 is SASEGT. This CDR3 contains 15 residues. The CDR3 region has the DNA TGTGCCAGCTTAAGACCCGGGACAATGACCTACGAGCAGTACTTC. Translated, it gives CASLRPGTMTYEQYF.

The chain combines TRBV5-4 with TRBJ1-2; D is possibly TRBD1 (5 bases). The ends were cut back, 0 bases at V and 8 bases at J, with 11 bases in the middle. This CDR3 comprises 13 residues. In germline, CDR1 is SGHNT, CDR2 YYREEE (reference sequence). CDR3 in amino acids: CASSLGDWGGYTF. CDR3 in DNA: TGTGCCAGCAGCTTGGGGGATTGGGGCGGCTACACCTTC. The complete variable domain, with remaining parts taken from reference TRBV5-4 and TRBJ1-2, reads ETGVTQSPTHLIKTRGQQVTLRCSSQSGHNTVSWYQQALGQGPQFIFQYYREEENGRGNFPPRFSGLQFPNYSSELNVNALELDDSALYLCASSLGDWGGYTFGSGTRLTVV.

This clone was seen a handful of times. The chain couples TRBV19 to TRBJ2-2; TRBD1 might be the D (6 bases). The V gene's germline CDR1 is LNHDA and CDR2 SQIVND (reference sequence). This CDR3 spans 14 amino acids. V was pared by 9 bases and J by 5 bases, with 16 bases between. CDR3 region: CASKGRGLTGELFF. In nucleotides, the CDR3 is TGTGCCAGCAAGGGCAGGGGCTTAACCGGGGAGCTGTTTTTT.

This clone was detected a few times. This sequence joins TRBV18 and TRBJ1-2, with D possibly TRBD1 on 6 matching bases. Germline V gene lookup returns CDR1 KGHSH and CDR2 LQKENI. V lost 0 bases and J 11 bases, leaving 10 bases between the germline ends. The length of the CDR3 is 12 residues. CDR3 DNA sequence: TGTGCCAGCTCACCACCGGGGGCTCCTTACACCTTC. Its protein is CASSPPGAPYTF.

The gene calls are TRBV7-6 and TRBJ1-2, with TRBD1 identical over 12 bases. Per germline, CDR1 SGHVS and CDR2 FNYEAQ. The V segment lost 1 base and the J segment 10 bases; nucleotides outside the gene matches: 7. The CDR3 loop spans 15 amino acids. The CDR3 here is CASSLVGPGQGAYTF. CDR3 DNA: TGTGCCAGCAGCTTAGTCGGGCCGGGACAGGGGGCCTACACCTTC.

There are many counts of this clone. The gene calls are TRBV19 and TRBJ1-2; the D gene is possibly TRBD1 (6 bases). CDR3 length: 14 amino acids. From germline, CDR1 is LNHDA and CDR2 SQIVND (reference sequence). Trimming took 6 bases from V and 1 from J, leaving 12 bases between them. This CDR3 reads CASSAGQFNYGYTF. DNA of the CDR3: TGTGCCAGTAGCGCAGGACAGTTTAACTATGGCTACACCTTC.

This clone has only a few counts. The rearrangement links TRBV5-1 to TRBJ1-2, with D possibly being TRBD1 (5 bases). The germline V and J ends were trimmed by 0 bases and 4 bases, with 13 bases remaining between them. This CDR3 contains 15 residues. Germline V gene sequence: CDR1 SGHRS, CDR2 YFSETQ. The CDR3 bases are TGCGCCAGCAGCTTGGCTGTCAGGGATAGCTATGGCTACACCTTC. Its protein is CASSLAVRDSYGYTF.